This TCR beta chain came from a study of T cell clones after liver transplantation. At the level of the study: In this trial, immunosuppression withdrawal was attempted within 2 years of liver transplant. Study observations and caveats: Donor-reactive sequences fell more than third party-reactive ones, suggesting partial deletion.

The table came from immunoSEQ multiplex PCR; TCRdb's copy has only in-frame clones and leaves some out. The table records tens of thousands of clones, around nine tenths of them present only once. This clone was picked up a small number of times. What it recognizes is unknown. V gave up 2 bases and J gave up 3 bases, with 14 bases separating them. This CDR3 is built from 15 residues. Per germline, CDR1 SNHLY and CDR2 FYNNEI. The material was CD4+ T cells from blood, obtained before liver transplant. The sequence was collected from a human donor who received a liver transplant. The chain employs TRBV2 and TRBJ2-7, with D perhaps given as TRBD1 or TRBD2 (5 bases each). This CDR3 is CASSENRDDLYEQYF. The CDR3 nucleotides read TGTGCCAGCAGTGAAAACCGGGACGACCTCTACGAGCAGTACTTC.